This T cell receptor (beta chain) emerged from a study of T cells in Graves' hyperthyroidism and ophthalmopathy. Background on the study: Any treatment followed the collection of peripheral blood at initial diagnosis.

The V gene's germline CDR1 is LNHNV and CDR2 YYDKDF (reference sequence). The length of the CDR3 is 13 residues. V shed 3 bases and J shed 5 bases, with 8 bases lying between them. This clonotype was recorded at least ten times. Criteria for exclusion of patients were uncontrolled infection, other autoimmune disease, pregnancy or lactation. Researchers took RNA transcripts and amplified the TCR beta CDR3 regions from them. First-round RT-PCR with HTBI primers amplified the TCR CDR3 region. TCRdb reprocessed the multiplex PCR reads via MiXCR and lists one record per CDR3 protein. Here the sample spans hundreds of thousands of distinct CDR3 sequences, approximately 13% being singletons.

The chain has TRBV15 and TRBJ1-3, with D hard to call. Sequenced sample: blood. This clonotype was sampled from a woman aged 25-40 years with Graves' hyperthyroidism that later progressed to Graves' ophthalmopathy. CDR3 in DNA: TGTGCCACCAGCAGTATTTCCCGAAACACCATATATTTT. Its protein product is CATSSISRNTIYF.